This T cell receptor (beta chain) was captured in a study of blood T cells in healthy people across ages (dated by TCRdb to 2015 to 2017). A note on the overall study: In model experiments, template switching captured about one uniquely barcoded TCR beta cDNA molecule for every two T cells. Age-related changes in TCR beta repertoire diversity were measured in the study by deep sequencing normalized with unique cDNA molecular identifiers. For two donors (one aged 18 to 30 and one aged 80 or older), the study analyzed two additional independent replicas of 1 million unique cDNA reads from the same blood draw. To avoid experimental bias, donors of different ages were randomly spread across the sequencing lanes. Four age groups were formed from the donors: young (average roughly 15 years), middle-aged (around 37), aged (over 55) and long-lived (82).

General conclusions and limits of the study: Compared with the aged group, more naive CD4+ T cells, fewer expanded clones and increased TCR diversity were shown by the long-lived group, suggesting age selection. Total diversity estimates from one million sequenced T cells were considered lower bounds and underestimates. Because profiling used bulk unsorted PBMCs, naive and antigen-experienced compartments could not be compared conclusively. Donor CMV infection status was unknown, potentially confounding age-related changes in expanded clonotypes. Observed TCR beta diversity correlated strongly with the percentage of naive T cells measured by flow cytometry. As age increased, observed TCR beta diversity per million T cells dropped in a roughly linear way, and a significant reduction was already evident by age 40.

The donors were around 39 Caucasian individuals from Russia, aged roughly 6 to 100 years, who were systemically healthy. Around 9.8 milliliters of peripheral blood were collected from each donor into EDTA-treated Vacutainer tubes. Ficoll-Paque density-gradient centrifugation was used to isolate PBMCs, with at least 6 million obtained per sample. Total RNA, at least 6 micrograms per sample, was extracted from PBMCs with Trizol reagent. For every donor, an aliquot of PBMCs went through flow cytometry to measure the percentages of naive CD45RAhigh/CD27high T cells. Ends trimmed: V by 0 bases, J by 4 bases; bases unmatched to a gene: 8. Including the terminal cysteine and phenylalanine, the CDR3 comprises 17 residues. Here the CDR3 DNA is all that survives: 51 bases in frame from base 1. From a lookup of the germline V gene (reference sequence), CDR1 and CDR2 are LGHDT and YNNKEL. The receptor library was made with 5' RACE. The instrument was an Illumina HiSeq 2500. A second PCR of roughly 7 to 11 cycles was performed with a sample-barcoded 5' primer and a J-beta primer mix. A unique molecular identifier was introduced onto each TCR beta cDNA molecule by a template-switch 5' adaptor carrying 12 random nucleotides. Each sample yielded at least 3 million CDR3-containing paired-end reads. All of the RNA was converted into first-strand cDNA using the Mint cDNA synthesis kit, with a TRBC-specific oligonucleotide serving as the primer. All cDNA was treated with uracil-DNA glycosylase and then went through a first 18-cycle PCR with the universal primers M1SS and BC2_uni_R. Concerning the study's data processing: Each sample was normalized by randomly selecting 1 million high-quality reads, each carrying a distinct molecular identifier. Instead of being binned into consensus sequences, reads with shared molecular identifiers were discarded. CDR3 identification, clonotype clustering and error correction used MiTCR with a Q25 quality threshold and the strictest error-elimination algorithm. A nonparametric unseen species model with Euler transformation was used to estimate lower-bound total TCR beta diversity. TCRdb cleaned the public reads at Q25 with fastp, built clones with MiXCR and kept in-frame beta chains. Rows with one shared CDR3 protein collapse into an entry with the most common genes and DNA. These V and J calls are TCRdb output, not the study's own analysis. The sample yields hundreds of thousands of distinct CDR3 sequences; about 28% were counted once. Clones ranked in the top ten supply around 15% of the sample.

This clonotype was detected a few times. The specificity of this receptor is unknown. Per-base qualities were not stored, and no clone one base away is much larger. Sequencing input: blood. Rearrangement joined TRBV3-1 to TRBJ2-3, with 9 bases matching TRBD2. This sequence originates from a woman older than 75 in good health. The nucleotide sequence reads TGTGCCAGCAGCCAAGAGAGGGGCGGGGGGGCTTCAGATACGCAGTATTTT. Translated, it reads CASSQERGGGASDTQYF.